This T cell receptor beta chain was captured in a study of blood T cell repertoires in COVID-19. On the study more broadly: Donors in the United States, Italy and Spain gave samples during acute or convalescent COVID-19.

CDR3 length: 15 amino acids. Germline CDR1 SGHRS, CDR2 YFSETQ. The V and J ends lost 4 bases and 5 bases, in that order; junction bases with no gene match: 11. As originally analysed: The assay estimated nucleated cells by amplifying reference gene primers. Measured with immunoSEQ multiplex PCR; TCRdb has only the in-frame clones, and not every one. That table is the source of V, J and clone size, and D and trimming were worked out from the DNA. This sample carries hundreds of thousands of clones, 87% of them seen once, and the ten largest clones take over 6%. Which cohort a participant joined came from the clinical history participants gave. Either two negative PCRs, clearance, or symptom resolution qualified Cohort 3 donors as recovered.

Input material: PBMCs or T cells enriched from blood (not recorded which). The sequence derives from a woman aged 40 to 50 who had recovered from COVID-19. The chain uses TRBV5-1 and TRBJ2-5, with 7 bases lining up with TRBD2. The CDR3 loop is CASSPGLVAKETQYF. CDR3 DNA: TGCGCCAGCAGCCCAGGACTAGTCGCTAAGGAGACCCAGTACTTC.